Presented here are 30 T cell receptor beta chains from one specimen sequenced in a study of T cells in localized non-small cell lung cancer. Repertoires were generated with immunoSEQ multiplex PCR, while TCRdb's copy carries only in-frame clones and drops some. This sample yields 35,000 to 45,000 clones, of which just over 90% are seen a single time; approximately 6.9% belongs to the top ten. Sequences were derived from peripheral blood, sampled before any cancer treatment. These receptors originate from a female donor of 60 years or more with stage I lung adenocarcinoma.

This rearrangement joins TRBV7-9 to TRBJ1-2; a possible D gene is TRBD1 (5 bases). The V end lost 11 bases, the J end lost 6 bases, and 19 bases lay between the germline ends. Per the germline V gene, CDR1 is SEHNR and CDR2 is FQNEAQ (reference sequence). The CDR3 has 13 amino acids. The CDR3 DNA reads as TGTGCCGCCGAGGTTGCCCGCAGGGATGGCTACACCTTC. The encoded protein is CAAEVARRDGYTF.

The chain recombines TRBV4-1 with TRBJ2-3; D is perhaps TRBD1 or TRBD2 (6 bases each). The germline V gene has CDR1 MGHRA and CDR2 YSYEKL. V gave up 0 bases and J gave up 4 bases, with 23 bases separating them. This CDR3 is 19 amino acids long. In DNA, the CDR3 is TGCGCCAGCAGCCAAGAGCTTAAGGGGAACGGGGGCTTGCCAGATACGCAGTATTTT. It is translated as CASSQELKGNGGLPDTQYF.

The chain has TRBV7-6 and TRBJ1-5, with D unclear. The CDR3 extends over 12 amino acids. In germline, CDR1 is SGHVS, CDR2 FNYEAQ. V was trimmed by 4 bases and J by 9 bases, leaving 10 bases between them. The CDR3, as DNA: TGTGCCAGCAGCTCCCGGACGGGGCCCCAGCATTTT. This gives the protein CASSSRTGPQHF.

The chain joins TRBV5-1 to TRBJ2-2, with a tentative D call TRBD1 (7 bases). Between the trimmed V and J ends, which lost 4 bases and 6 bases, there was a span of 19 bases. Per germline, CDR1 SGHRS and CDR2 YFSETQ. The CDR3 is 16 residues long. The CDR3 DNA reads as TGCGCCAGCAGCCTGGAGGGGGCCCTGGGGGCCGGGGAGCTGTTTTTT. Translation: CASSLEGALGAGELFF.

This chain uses TRBV2 with TRBJ2-5; 8 bases are shared with TRBD1. CDR3 length: 13 amino acids. Per germline, CDR1 SNHLY and CDR2 FYNNEI. Trimming cost V 6 bases and J 5 bases; bases outside gene matches: 5. As DNA, the CDR3 is TGTGCCAGCAGGGCAGGGGGCTGGGAGACCCAGTACTTC. Encoded protein: CASRAGGWETQYF.

The rearrangement uses TRBV19 and TRBJ2-2; D gene uncertain. Germline assignment: CDR1 LNHDA and CDR2 SQIVND (reference sequence). V dropped 3 bases and J dropped 0 bases, with 8 bases sitting between them. The CDR3 loop spans 15 amino acids. The CDR3 DNA is TGTGCCAGTAGTATCGCTACCGCGAACACCGGGGAGCTGTTTTTT. Translation: CASSIATANTGELFF.

The chain combines TRBV5-8 with TRBJ2-3; D may correspond to TRBD1 or TRBD2 (5 bases each). Germline assignment: CDR1 SGHTS and CDR2 YDEGEE. With 0 bases removed from V and 3 bases from J, the gap between germline ends came to 14 bases. This CDR3 has 16 residues. CDR3 sequence reads: CASSLDLGVVTDTQYF. As DNA, the CDR3 is TGTGCCAGCAGCTTGGACTTGGGGGTGGTGACAGATACGCAGTATTTT.

This chain joins TRBV6-5 and TRBJ1-2; D ambiguous. CDR1 and CDR2 from the germline V gene are MNHEY and SVGAGI. Trimming removed 2 bases at V and 2 bases at J, with 12 bases between. The CDR3 spans 15 residues. CDR3 DNA sequence: TGTGCCAGCAGTTACGGGAGCAGTCCCAACTATGGCTACACCTTC. This sequence encodes CASSYGSSPNYGYTF.

The chain combines TRBV9 with TRBJ2-2; D remains unclear. Germline V gene data show CDR1 as SGDLS and CDR2 as YYNGEE. Trimming took 1 base from V and 8 from J, leaving 6 bases between them. The CDR3 covers 12 residues. In DNA form, the CDR3 reads TGTGCCAGCAGCGTAACCGGGGGGGAGCTGTTTTTT. Translating it yields CASSVTGGELFF.

The sample holds a few counts of this clone. This CDR3 is CASSPGRAGSQPQHF. CDR3 nucleotide sequence: TGTGCCAGCTCACCGGGTAGGGCCGGTAGTCAGCCCCAGCATTTT. The chain employs TRBV18 and TRBJ1-5; D not resolved. V was trimmed by 3 bases and J by 6 bases, leaving 15 bases between them. The CDR3 is 15 amino acids. Germline CDR1 reads KGHSH; CDR2 reads LQKENI. The entire variable domain, with the rest obtained from reference TRBV18 and TRBJ1-5, is as follows: NAGVMQNPRHLVRRRGQEARLRCSPMKGHSHVYWYRQLPEEGLKFMVYLQKENIIDESGMPKERFSAEFPKEGPSILRIQQVVRGDSAAYFCASSPGRAGSQPQHFGDGTRLSIL.

V is TRBV9 and J is TRBJ2-7; no clear D. CDR1 is SGDLS, CDR2 YYNGEE, per germline. There are 16 residues in the CDR3. Trimming removed 1 base at V and 0 bases at J, with 14 bases between. The CDR3, as DNA: TGTGCCAGCAGCGTATATGGCGGCCTGAGCTCCTACGAGCAGTACTTC. Its translation: CASSVYGGLSSYEQYF.

The chain uses TRBV7-3 and TRBJ1-2; tentative D call: TRBD1 (6 bases). The CDR3 runs to 14 residues. Trimming removed 0 bases from V and 13 bases from J, with 18 bases in between. Germline CDR1 and CDR2: SGHTA and FQGTGA. CDR3 protein: CASSLTGQGPLITF. In DNA form, the CDR3 reads TGTGCCAGCAGCTTAACAGGCCAGGGGCCCTTGATCACCTTC.

The chain carries TRBV7-9 and TRBJ1-2; D gene unclear. The CDR3 sequence is 13 residues long. Trimming removed 5 bases from V and 8 bases from J, with 15 bases in between. Germline assignment: CDR1 SEHNR and CDR2 FQNEAQ (reference sequence). CDR3 in DNA: TGTGCCAGCAGCATAGTGGCGCAGGAGGGCTACACCTTC. Its translation is CASSIVAQEGYTF.

The chain is built from TRBV11-1 and TRBJ1-2; D is ambiguous. Trimming removed 5 bases from V and 4 bases from J, with 17 bases in between. The germline V gene encodes CDR1 SGHAT and CDR2 FQDESV (reference sequence). The CDR3 is made up of 15 amino acids. Here the CDR3 DNA reads TGTGCCAGCAGCCCCAGCATTGAGGGAAGCTATGGCTACACCTTC. This sequence encodes CASSPSIEGSYGYTF.

The genes are TRBV29-1 and TRBJ2-5; D gene unclear. Germline loops: CDR1 SQVTM, CDR2 ANQGSEA. Trimming removed 5 bases at V and 5 bases at J, with 12 bases between. The CDR3 is 12 residues long. The CDR3 region is CSVLRSWETQYF. CDR3 nucleotide sequence: TGCAGCGTTCTCAGGTCATGGGAGACCCAGTACTTC.

The chain joins TRBV23-1 to TRBJ2-1, with D unresolved. TRBV23-1 has ORF status, its function being uncertain. The CDR3 covers 12 residues. V was clipped by 2 bases and J by 10 bases, with 9 bases between them. CDR3 sequence reads: CASSQKANEQFF. The DNA for the CDR3 is TGCGCCAGCAGTCAAAAGGCGAACGAGCAGTTCTTC.

This clone came up once. This sequence joins TRBV19 and TRBJ1-1, with 9 bases fitting TRBD1. The length of the CDR3 is 17 residues. From germline, CDR1 is LNHDA and CDR2 SQIVND (reference sequence). The V and J ends lost 5 bases and 5 bases, in that order; junction bases with no gene match: 15. The CDR3 DNA follows: TGTGCCAGTAGTGCCTCCGGGACAGGGATAGGTCAAACTGAAGCTTTCTTT. This codes for CASSASGTGIGQTEAFF.

The count of this clone is one. The chain links TRBV5-6 to TRBJ2-1; 8 nucleotides agree with TRBD1. The CDR3 consists of 16 residues. Germline V gene data show CDR1 as SGHDT and CDR2 as YYEEEE. V was clipped by 0 bases and J by 2 bases; unmatched bases: 4. This CDR3 reads CASSLGGTGPYNEQFF. For the CDR3, the DNA is TGTGCCAGCAGCTTGGGGGGGACAGGACCCTACAATGAGCAGTTCTTC.

This clone was recorded only once. CDR3 amino acids: CASSQDATTRGGASYEQYV. The CDR3 DNA reads as TGCGCCAGCAGCCAAGATGCCACCACGAGAGGGGGGGCGTCCTACGAGCAGTACGTC. This chain links TRBV4-1 with TRBJ2-7, with D perhaps TRBD2 (7 bases). CDR1 is MGHRA, CDR2 YSYEKL, per germline. V was cut by 0 bases and J by 1 base, with 22 bases left in between. There are 19 residues in the CDR3.

This chain joins TRBV6-5 and TRBJ1-4, with D possibly being TRBD1 (5 bases). Between the trimmed V and J ends, which lost 6 bases and 6 bases, there was a span of 11 bases. The germline V gene encodes CDR1 MNHEY and CDR2 SVGAGI. The CDR3 covers 13 residues. CDR3 bases: TGTGCCAGCAGCCGGGACCGAGATGAAAAACTGTTTTTT. Translation gives CASSRDRDEKLFF.

The rearrangement uses TRBV9 and TRBJ2-7; no reliable D call. V dropped 0 bases and J dropped 0 bases, with 13 bases sitting between them. The CDR3 loop spans 16 amino acids. The germline V gene has CDR1 SGDLS and CDR2 YYNGEE. The CDR3 coding sequence is TGTGCCAGCAGCGTAGGTGCGACCCAGAGCTCCTACGAGCAGTACTTC. The encoded protein is CASSVGATQSSYEQYF.

The CDR3 DNA sequence: TGCGCCAGCAGCTTGGGCAGCTCCTCTGGAAACACCATATATTTT. As protein: CASSLGSSSGNTIYF. The gene calls are TRBV5-1 and TRBJ1-3; D is unresolved. Germline CDR1 reads SGHRS; CDR2 reads YFSETQ. V was shortened by 0 bases and J by 0 bases, with 7 bases between the two germline ends. This CDR3 is built from 15 residues.

The gene calls are TRBV16 and TRBJ2-5, with D possibly matching TRBD2 (6 bases). The CDR3 contains 18 residues. The V end was cut by 4 bases, the J end by 5 bases, with 26 bases between. Germline V gene sequence: CDR1 KGHSY, CDR2 FQNENV. DNA for the CDR3: TGTGCCAGCAGCCCTCCCGCCACTAGCTTTTCCAAGGTGGAGACCCAGTACTTC. As protein: CASSPPATSFSKVETQYF.

This clone was detected only a few times. CDR3 sequence reads: CASSRVSGEQYF. Here the CDR3 DNA reads TGTGCCAGCAGCCGCGTTTCGGGGGAGCAGTACTTC. The V gene is TRBV5-5, the J gene TRBJ2-7; the D gene is possibly TRBD2 (5 bases). The CDR3 extends over 12 amino acids. Trimming stripped 4 bases from V and 7 bases from J, with 12 bases between. The germline V gene has CDR1 SGHKS and CDR2 YYEKEE (reference sequence).

The V and J genes are TRBV21-1 and TRBJ2-3. TRBV21-1 is shown as a pseudogene. The CDR3 covers 15 residues. The CDR3 DNA reads as TGTGCCACTACTCCTCGGGGGCAGAGCACAGATACGCAGTATTTT. It yields the protein CATTPRGQSTDTQYF.

This clone showed up just once. This chain's CDR3 is CASSPYRDRGYEKLFF. The CDR3 DNA follows: TGTGCCAGCAGCCCTTACCGGGACAGGGGATATGAAAAACTGTTTTTT. The genes are TRBV11-2 and TRBJ1-4; 10 bases agree with TRBD1. The CDR3 loop spans 16 amino acids. The V and J ends lost 5 bases and 6 bases, in that order; junction bases with no gene match: 9. Germline CDR1 SGHAT, CDR2 FQNNGV.

The V gene is TRBV19, the J gene TRBJ2-4, with D possibly called TRBD1 or TRBD2 (5 bases each). CDR1 and CDR2 (germline): LNHDA, SQIVND (reference sequence). V was shortened by 6 bases and J by 7 bases, with 25 bases between the two germline ends. This CDR3 spans 17 amino acids. This chain's CDR3 is CASRPLAGGGFNNIQYF. The CDR3 nucleotides are TGTGCCAGTAGACCTCTTGCCGGTGGGGGTTTCAATAACATTCAGTACTTC.

The CDR3, as DNA: TGTGCCAGCAGCAAACAGGGCATGACTGAAGCTTTCTTT. This encodes CASSKQGMTEAFF. V usage is TRBV7-2 and J usage is TRBJ1-1; tentative D call: TRBD1 (6 bases). V was pared by 5 bases and J by 5 bases, with 12 bases between. Per germline, CDR1 SGHTA and CDR2 FQGNSA. The CDR3 spans 13 residues.

V is TRBV19 and J is TRBJ1-5, with 7 bases lining up with TRBD1. The V segment lost 5 bases and the J segment 2 bases; nucleotides outside the gene matches: 9. CDR1 LNHDA and CDR2 SQIVND come from the germline V gene (reference sequence). This CDR3 spans 16 amino acids. The CDR3 coding sequence is TGTGCCAGTAGTTCTACGAACAGGGGAGGCAATCAGCCCCAGCATTTT. Its protein product is CASSSTNRGGNQPQHF.

The rearrangement joins TRBV27 to TRBJ2-1, with D possibly matching TRBD1 (6 bases). This CDR3 is 16 amino acids long. Looked up from germline, CDR1 is MNHEY and CDR2 is SMNVEV (reference sequence). V was cut by 8 bases and J by 12 bases, with 29 bases left in between. The CDR3 here is CASGSTAGVSGGRQFF. Written as DNA, the CDR3 is TGTGCCAGCGGGTCTACGGCAGGGGTGTCTGGGGGTCGGCAGTTCTTC.